What follows is one T cell receptor (beta chain) and its context. The target of this receptor is not known. Qualities for individual bases were not recorded, and no much larger clone is one base off. The cohort was made up of around 720 healthy bone marrow donors. At the time of sampling, all cohort members were nominally healthy, though unrecorded immune exposures were likely present. The donor was CMV seronegative and was included in the group of approximately 350 seronegative cohort members. Every donor gave a peripheral blood sample, and the peripheral blood mononuclear cells from that sample were used for TCR beta sequencing. The Qiagen DNeasy Blood Extraction Kit was used to extract genomic DNA from the blood cell samples. There are 15 amino acids in the CDR3, from cysteine to phenylalanine inclusive. CDR3 DNA is the only sequence kept; it has 45 bases, read in frame from the first base. V drops 7 bases and J drops 2 bases, leaving 15 bases in between. As encoded in the germline V gene, CDR1 is SGHTA while CDR2 is FQGNSA.

This entry belongs to a study of cytomegalovirus exposure and HLA in healthy donors (dated by TCRdb to 2017 to 2019). Some background on the complete study: An earlier analysis of 550 to 700 of the donors reported roughly 270 Gb of sequence data and 100 million to 130 million unique TCR beta sequences from some 180 million T cells. An early release that covered about 600 HLA-typed donors contained approximately 300 gigabases of sequencing data and 80 million or so unique TCR sequences. Of the roughly 400 genotyped donors, over 65% fell in the genetic ancestry cluster associated with self-reported Caucasian donors. The aim of the study was to test whether cataloging public T cell receptors could identify signatures of past pathogen exposure. Using immunosequencing, the study profiled T cell repertoires from approximately 700 subjects and related those repertoires to cytomegalovirus serostatus. In addition to the first cohort of 650 to 800 subjects, a separate validation cohort of over 90 different subjects was used. The study combined high-throughput TCR immunosequencing, statistical association of individual TCRs with disease status, and machine learning to predict cytomegalovirus infection status. A later analysis re-examined previously published TCR beta repertoires from around 670 donors and added high-resolution HLA genotyping to investigate patterns of TCR occurrence. The later analysis used no new phenotypic data to find candidate immune exposures, relying instead on TCR beta sequences and their occurrence across donors. An earlier analysis of some 500 of the donors applied high-throughput TCR beta sequencing to assess whether each TCR beta V gene segment acted as functional or pseudogenic. Donor age, sex, ethnicity and CMV serostatus were compiled alongside the repertoire data. A later genetic analysis used genome-wide SNP genotypes for about 65% of the 666 donors, treating that subset as a discovery cohort. All discovery cohort repertoires had been generated on a single sequencing platform. Class I and class II HLA loci were covered by the typing at four-digit resolution. Typing coverage varied by locus: roughly 629-630 donors for A, B, C, DRB1 and DQB1; approximately 520 for DQA1; nearly 610 for DPA1; approximately 470 for DPB1. Four or five DR-DQ haplotypes were treated as single units for association and clustering because of strong linkage in the cohort. On average, around 230,000 unique TCR beta nucleotide sequences were sequenced per donor among fewer than 500 genotyped donors of the cohort, with 15% to 20% of those sequences being non-productive. Results and caveats for the whole study, not just this receptor: For the cohort, immune exposure information was limited to CMV serostatus. Because counts were too low, roughly 17 rarely observed V segments, including chromosome 9 orphons, were left out of the earlier analysis of 587 of the donors. This cohort had only TCR beta chains sequenced, and the lack of alpha or paired-chain data limited which features could be detected. Several of the top co-occurrence clusters appeared to be linked to parvovirus B19, influenza, CMV and Epstein-Barr virus, according to a later analysis. The study gave a list of 150 to 200 TCR beta chains associated with cytomegalovirus. A few of the identified cytomegalovirus-associated TCR beta chains were confirmed in vitro to be specific for cytomegalovirus antigens. Most CMV-associated TCR beta chains appeared to be HLA-restricted in a later analysis, and the HLA associations seemed to be driven largely by CMV exposure. Specific HLA alleles were associated with 18,000 or so TCR beta sequences at a false discovery rate of 0.05 in a later analysis. The presence/absence analyses assumed that sequencing depth was roughly uniform across donors, and that assumption may not be true. A further reported finding was that TCR beta sequences accurately predicted the HLA-A and HLA-B alleles for most subjects in the first cohort. The authors suggested that the approach could potentially be extended to other disease states and immunological phenotypes. In a later analysis, HLA-associated TCR beta chains showed more clonal expansion and lower generation probabilities than non-associated chains that were equally common. A group of highly shared sequence variants was considered likely to be a technical artifact of the sequencing pipeline. When HLA alleles, especially DR and DQ, strongly co-occurred, attributing TCR associations to individual alleles was difficult. Because HLA typing was unavailable for some donors at each locus, only the typed subset was used in association tests. In an earlier analysis of more than 500 of the donors, most TCR beta V segments appeared in productive rearrangements about 87% or about 30% of the time, broadly matching IMGT annotations. In a later analysis, the rate of TCR association differed among HLA loci, with DRB1 alleles having the most associated TCRs and HLA-C alleles having the fewest. The 87-base-pair reads could not distinguish some IMGT-functional V segments, including TRBV6-2 and TRBV6-3, so those segments were excluded. In both the original and validation cohorts, the classifier was reported to diagnose cytomegalovirus status with high specificity and sensitivity. Correlated functional status among segregating V segments might reflect linkage disequilibrium, but an unknown experimental factor could not be ruled out. Compared with the roughly 670-donor mean, donors in an Asian-associated ancestry cluster had fewer N-insertions in productive TCRs, according to a later genetic analysis. A later genetic analysis associated a missense DCLRE1C variant with V-gene and J-gene trimming of TCR beta chains, and an independent cohort replicated the association. While some public TCRs were present in many individuals, most TCR sequences turned up only very rarely across donors.

Preparation of the library involved the immunoSEQ multiplex PCR assay. For the multiplex PCR, a mixture combining 60 forward primers for TCR Vbeta segments and 13 reverse primers for TCR Jbeta segments was used. Amplification of the CDR3 region of rearranged TCR beta genes was performed with a multiplex PCR assay on genomic DNA. The amplified TCR beta libraries were sequenced on the Illumina HiSeq System as 87-base-pair reads. The original methods were these. In a later analysis, roughly 80 million unique TCR beta chains were counted across the 500 to 850 repertoires, and approximately 11 million of these chains were shared by at least two donors. Raw reads were error-corrected and collapsed into unique sequences by a nearest-neighbor algorithm in which closely related sequences were merged to remove PCR and sequencing errors. CDR3 sequences were aligned to IMGT reference sequences to assign V, D and J gene segments. Each retained sequence needed at least a six-nucleotide match to both a V gene segment and a J gene segment. A rearrangement counted as productive if the CDR3 had no stop codons and remained in frame with V and J, and every other rearrangement counted as non-productive. Following IMGT convention, CDR3 was defined as the stretch from the second conserved V-encoded cysteine up to the conserved J-encoded phenylalanine. Sequences without an unambiguous match to a single V gene segment were excluded from the earlier analysis of over 500 of the donors. In an earlier analysis of several hundred of the donors, V segments were called functional above 56.7% productive rearrangements and were called segregating when the between-donor standard deviation exceeded 5%. To diagnose cytomegalovirus status from the catalog of TCR beta chain sequences, a statistical classification framework was built. A later analysis assigned V and J genes by comparing TCR nucleotide sequences with IMGT/GENE-DB human TR gene sequences. In a later analysis, CDR3 sequences and most-parsimonious VDJ recombination scenarios were assigned using the TCRdist pipeline. A later analysis defined each TCR beta chain by its CDR3 amino acid sequence plus V-gene family, and excluded reads lacking a unique V-gene family. A later analysis removed 592 highly shared, low-generation-probability nucleotide sequences to deal with suspected cross-contamination and a sequencing artifact. In a later analysis, a clonal expansion index was calculated for each public chain from normalized within-repertoire ranks of inferred template counts. A later analysis computed generation probabilities with a VDJ recombination model fitted to out-of-frame rearrangements, and checked the results against IGoR. Hypergeometric tests were used in a later analysis to score TCR-TCR, TCR-HLA and TCR-CMV co-occurrence, with a repertoire-size bias correction applied to the TCR pairs. To estimate false discovery rates, a later analysis permuted the HLA or CMV assignments 20 times. A later analysis grouped co-occurring TCRs with DBSCAN, adding TCRdist sequence similarity when clustering within HLA-allele-positive subsets. For co-occurrence clustering, repertoires with fewer than 30,000 or more than 120,000 public chains were excluded, along with about five repertoires with anomalous nucleotide sharing. Not all clones reach the TCRdb copy of this immuneACCESS table, which keeps in-frame sequences only. Checked studies attribute under half of the gap to unresolved V genes and leave the rest unexplained. V and J calls plus clone size are reproduced from that table; the DNA served to infer D and trimming. In this sample the table shows about 200,000 clones, roughly three quarters of which occur a single time. The ten largest account for 1.5% to 2% of the sample.

This TCR was sampled from a man between 45 and 60 years old in good health and CMV-seronegative. The chain couples TRBV7-2 to TRBJ2-1; TRBD2 is a possible D gene, resting on 5 matching bases. The sample comprised PBMCs. CDR3 sequence: CASTWGSVAYNEQFF. The sequence in DNA is TGTGCCAGCACCTGGGGTAGCGTAGCCTACAATGAGCAGTTCTTC.